One sample yielded the 23 T cell receptor beta chains listed below, sequenced in a study of CD8+CD57+ T cells in acquired aplastic anemia. Genomic DNA was employed as the template in profiling TCR beta VDJ and CDR3. TCRdb ran MiXCR on the reads and lists one entry per CDR3 protein. Of roughly 160,000 distinct CDR3 sequences in the sample, about 60% were seen once. The sequencing input was sorted CD4+, CD8+, or CD8+CD57+ T cells (not recorded which) from PBMCs. Source of these receptors: a human donor in good health.

This chain joins TRBV20-1 and TRBJ2-3, with 9 bases that match TRBD2. The CDR3 spans 17 residues. The germline gives CDR1 DFQATT, CDR2 SNEGSKA (reference sequence). The junction had 12 bases not matched to a gene; V was cut back by 0 bases and J by 5 bases. CDR3 in DNA: TGCAGTGCTAGAGACCCTAGGGCTAGCGGGGCGGTAGATACGCAGTATTTT. Its translation is CSARDPRASGAVDTQYF.

The chain's CDR3 is CASSSPVGYNEQFF. CDR3 DNA: TGTGCCAGCTCAAGCCCGGTAGGGTACAATGAGCAGTTCTTC. This chain uses TRBV7-2 with TRBJ2-1; D not resolved. Germline-derived CDR1 and CDR2 are SGHTA and FQGNSA. V was cut by 8 bases and J by 4 bases, with 15 bases left in between. This CDR3 is 14 amino acids long.

By share, this clonotype ranks as medium-sized. The chain combines TRBV30 with TRBJ2-3, with 9 bases aligning to TRBD1. J gave up 6 bases and V 5 bases, and 9 bases lay outside the gene matches. The CDR3 consists of 14 residues. Germline lookup yields CDR1 GTSNPN and CDR2 SVGIG (reference sequence). The CDR3 loop reads CAWGTQGASDTQYF. The CDR3 DNA is TGTGCCTGGGGTACACAGGGGGCTTCCGATACGCAGTATTTT.

The chain combines TRBV20-1 with TRBJ2-3; 10 bases align to TRBD2. Germline CDR1 reads DFQATT; CDR2 reads SNEGSKA (reference sequence). The trim removed 6 bases at V and 2 bases at J, leaving 11 bases unmatched. The CDR3 is 16 amino acids. The CDR3 spells CSAPPLLAGDTDTQYF. CDR3 in DNA: TGCAGTGCCCCTCCCTTGCTAGCGGGAGACACAGATACGCAGTATTTT.

As regards this clonotype: The CDR3 carries no conserved terminal phenylalanine or tryptophan, so it likely arises from a read error. The chain employs TRBV5-1 and TRBJ1-6, with 8 bases matching TRBD1. CDR1 SGHRS and CDR2 YFSETQ come from the germline V gene. V lost 7 bases, J lost 8 bases, and 5 bases stayed unmatched. The CDR3 runs 13 residues. CDR3 in DNA: TGCGCCAGCTGTGGACAGGGTGATTCACCCCTCCACTGT. Translated, it gives CASCGQGDSPLHC.

The genes are TRBV7-9 and TRBJ2-7, with 9 bases fitting TRBD1. Looked up from germline, CDR1 is SEHNR and CDR2 is FQNEAQ (reference sequence). Trimming at V came to 6 bases and at J to 4 bases, leaving 13 bases not matched to a gene. The CDR3 runs 16 residues. In nucleotides, the CDR3 is TGTGCCAGCAGAGGGGGTGAAGGGACAGGGATTTACGAGCAGTACTTC. It encodes CASRGGEGTGIYEQYF.

The chain uses TRBV2 and TRBJ1-2; the D is unclear. V lost 3 bases and J lost 4, with 9 bases in between. Germline CDR1 reads SNHLY; CDR2 reads FYNNEI. The CDR3 has 13 amino acids. As DNA, the CDR3 is TGTGCCAGCAGTGACAAACAGCCCTATGGCTACACCTTC. The encoded protein is CASSDKQPYGYTF. The whole variable domain, filled in from reference TRBV2 and TRBJ1-2, reads EPEVTQTPSHQVTQMGQEVILRCVPISNHLYFYWYRQILGQKVEFLVSFYNNEISEKSEIFDDQFSVERPDGSNFTLKIRSTKLEDSAMYFCASSDKQPYGYTFGSGTRLTVV.

The V gene is TRBV7-2, the J gene TRBJ2-7; D perhaps matches TRBD1 (5 bases). Germline V gene sequence: CDR1 SGHTA, CDR2 FQGNSA. CDR3 size: 12 residues. Trimming pared 5 bases from V and 7 bases from J, leaving 12 bases between. The CDR3 loop reads CASSPDSFEQYF. CDR3 sequence (DNA): TGTGCCAGCAGCCCCGACAGTTTTGAGCAGTACTTC.

There are a few counts of this clonotype. The chain combines TRBV20-1 with TRBJ1-1; no clear D gene. CDR1 is DFQATT and CDR2 is SNEGSKA in the germline V gene (reference sequence). The CDR3 contains 16 residues. Trimming stripped 5 bases from V and 4 bases from J, with 23 bases between. CDR3 protein: CSAQDGQKGSVTEAFF. CDR3 nucleotides: TGCAGTGCTCAAGACGGGCAGAAAGGGAGTGTCACTGAAGCTTTCTTT.

The chain uses TRBV12-3 or TRBV12-4 and TRBJ1-1, with D perhaps matching TRBD1 (6 bases). The V gene lost 6 bases and the J gene lost 1 base, with 12 bases spanning the gap. The CDR3 length is 14 residues. As DNA, the CDR3 is TGTGCCAGCAGGAAACCGACAGGGAACACTGAAGCTTTCTTT. Protein: CASRKPTGNTEAFF.

Ten or more counts support this clonotype. The chain links TRBV20-1 to TRBJ2-1, with 7 bases matching TRBD2. This CDR3 is 15 amino acids long. CDR1 is DFQATT and CDR2 is SNEGSKA in the germline V gene (reference sequence). The ends lost 1 base at V and 4 bases at J; junction bases unmatched: 7. The CDR3 protein is CSARVEGGRYNEQFF. The CDR3 nucleotides read TGCAGTGCTAGAGTGGAGGGAGGGCGGTACAATGAGCAGTTCTTC.

This sequence joins TRBV14 and TRBJ1-6; D is undetermined. Germline-derived CDR1 and CDR2 are SGHDN and FVKESK. The ends were cut back, 0 bases at V and 8 bases at J, with 8 bases in the middle. This CDR3 is 14 amino acids long. The CDR3 DNA reads as TGTGCCAGCAGCCAAGAAGCCAACCATTCACCCCTCCACTTT. This sequence encodes CASSQEANHSPLHF.

In its sample, this clonotype was seen many times. The rearrangement uses TRBV6-5 and TRBJ1-1; D ambiguous. In germline, CDR1 is MNHEY, CDR2 SVGAGI. V was clipped by 4 bases and J by 7 bases, with 10 bases between them. This CDR3 contains 12 residues. The CDR3 nucleotides are TGTGCCAGCAGTTTGGACCGCATTGAAGCTTTCTTT. Translating gives CASSLDRIEAFF.

CDR3 DNA: TGTGCCAGCAGTGACTCGGGGGGCTCCTACAATGAGCAGTATTTT. It encodes CASSDSGGSYNEQYF. The chain couples TRBV6-4 to TRBJ2-3; possibly TRBD1 or TRBD2 for D (6 bases each). V lost 0 bases, J lost 11 bases, and 18 bases lay in between. CDR3 length: 15 amino acids. Germline-derived CDR1 and CDR2 are MRHNA and SNTAGT.

This clonotype was counted at least ten times. This rearrangement joins TRBV5-1 to TRBJ2-1; D remains ambiguous. The germline V gene encodes CDR1 SGHRS and CDR2 YFSETQ. Trimming removed 0 bases at V and 3 bases at J, with 10 bases between. The CDR3 extends over 15 amino acids. The CDR3 DNA follows: TGCGCCAGCAGCTTGGAGCCTAGTTTCTACAATGAGCAGTTCTTC. It specifies CASSLEPSFYNEQFF.

This sequence joins TRBV7-2 and TRBJ2-5; 9 positions agree with TRBD2. The CDR3 runs to 17 residues. The germline V gene has CDR1 SGHTA and CDR2 FQGNSA. Trimming cost V 3 bases and J 7 bases; bases outside gene matches: 15. The CDR3 region is CASSLTSGRGGHATQYF. In DNA form, the CDR3 reads TGTGCCAGCAGCTTGACCTCGGGGCGGGGGGGCCATGCGACCCAGTACTTC.

V is TRBV19 and J is TRBJ2-1; 7 bases line up with TRBD1. This CDR3 is built from 14 residues. V gave up 6 bases and J gave up 9 bases; unmatched junction bases: 11. CDR1 is LNHDA and CDR2 is SQIVND in the germline V gene (reference sequence). CDR3 region: CASSRDSRFGEQFF. CDR3 DNA: TGTGCCAGTAGCCGGGACAGCCGGTTTGGTGAGCAGTTCTTC.

The chain uses TRBV25-1 and TRBJ2-7, with D possibly being TRBD2 (6 bases). Trimming left V 2 bases short and J 7 bases short, with 12 bases between. CDR3 length equals 13 residues. Germline CDR1 MGHDK, CDR2 SYGVNS. This CDR3 reads CASSEGAGGEQYF. CDR3 sequence (DNA): TGTGCCAGCAGTGAAGGGGCCGGGGGAGAGCAGTACTTC.

This clonotype was detected a few times. This chain uses TRBV24-1 with TRBJ2-7; D tentatively fits TRBD1 or TRBD2 (5 bases each). Germline assignment: CDR1 KGHDR and CDR2 SFDVKD. Deletions cut 4 bases from V and 5 bases from J, with 8 bases between. CDR3 length equals 12 residues. The CDR3 coding sequence is TGTGCCACCAGTGACAGAGGGGACGAGCAGTACTTC. It codes for CATSDRGDEQYF.

The chain is built from TRBV10-2 and TRBJ1-2; D gene uncertain. Looked up from germline, CDR1 is WSHSY and CDR2 is SAAADI. This CDR3 contains 11 residues. The germline V and J ends were trimmed by 10 bases and 2 bases, with 8 bases remaining between them. The CDR3 nucleotides read TGCGCCACTCTGGACAACTATGGCTACACCTTC. This encodes CATLDNYGYTF.

This chain joins TRBV5-6 and TRBJ2-1; the D is unclear. The CDR3 sequence is 13 residues long. Trimming took off 3 bases at V and 6 bases at J, with 10 bases between the two ends. Germline V CDR1 and CDR2: SGHDT, YYEEEE. CDR3 DNA: TGTGCCAGCAGCTCGTCCATCCTCAATGAGCAGTTCTTC. This codes for CASSSSILNEQFF.

This clonotype was detected only once. In nucleotides, the CDR3 is TGCAGTGCTAGTGATGGTTCGGGGGATTCACCCCTCCACTTT. It encodes CSASDGSGDSPLHF. This rearrangement joins TRBV20-1 to TRBJ1-6; D is possibly TRBD1 (5 bases). Germline lookup yields CDR1 DFQATT and CDR2 SNEGSKA (reference sequence). The CDR3 has 14 amino acids. Trimming took off 3 bases at V and 8 bases at J, with 14 bases between the two ends.

The genes are TRBV20-1 and TRBJ2-7, with D hard to call. Germline V gene data show CDR1 as DFQATT and CDR2 as SNEGSKA (reference sequence). The length of the CDR3 is 14 residues. V was cut by 1 base and J by 0 bases, with 10 bases left in between. The CDR3 spells CSARAEFGSYEQYF. The CDR3 DNA reads as TGCAGTGCTAGAGCGGAGTTCGGCTCCTACGAGCAGTACTTC.